This T cell receptor beta chain was observed in a study of blood T cell repertoires in COVID-19. Profiling relied on immunoSEQ multiplex PCR, and the TCRdb table lists in-frame clones only, not all of them. The sample shows roughly 440,000 clones, around 88% of them seen only once. This CDR3 contains 13 residues. CDR1 LNHDA and CDR2 SQIVND come from the germline V gene (reference sequence). The V gene end was trimmed by 7 bases and the J gene end by 6 bases; junction bases not matched to a gene: 6. The V call is TRBV19, the J call TRBJ1-2, with 9 bases fitting TRBD1. The sequence came from a woman aged 50 to 65 with COVID-19, enrolled during active disease. Sequencing was performed on peripheral blood. The CDR3 DNA follows: TGTGCCAGTAAGGGACAGGGACTCGATGGCTACACCTTC. Protein product: CASKGQGLDGYTF.